The rows below give T cell receptor beta chains drawn from one sample of a study of CXCR3-negative and CXCR3-positive naive CD8 T cells. TCRdb reworked the 5' RACE reads into one entry per CDR3 protein, no DNA. Its listing shows about 62,000 distinct CDR3 sequences. The source material was naive CXCR3- CD8+ T cells from blood. The receptors derive from a human donor in good health. Some clones in this sample may be carry-over from other donors' samples. CDR3s include the opening cysteine and the closing phenylalanine or tryptophan. The order of the fields is CDR3 protein, V gene, J gene.

cdr3_aa: CASSIADPGNGYTF
v_call: TRBV19
j_call: TRBJ1-2

cdr3_aa: CSVKTKLESYNEQFF
v_call: TRBV29-1
j_call: TRBJ2-1

cdr3_aa: CASRVDASWAEAFF
v_call: TRBV28
j_call: TRBJ1-1

cdr3_aa: CASSPGVGQETQYF
v_call: TRBV27
j_call: TRBJ2-5

cdr3_aa: CASSPGTSGVYTDTQYF
v_call: TRBV7-9
j_call: TRBJ2-3

cdr3_aa: CASSQGVYGRTNEQFF
v_call: TRBV3-1
j_call: TRBJ2-1

cdr3_aa: CASSHKSDRVGTSYGYTF
v_call: TRBV7-9
j_call: TRBJ1-2

cdr3_aa: CASNSGVADTQYF
v_call: TRBV12-3/TRBV12-4
j_call: TRBJ2-3

cdr3_aa: CASRRTGEPSYGYTF
v_call: TRBV7-9
j_call: TRBJ1-2

cdr3_aa: CASRLPAENNEQFF
v_call: TRBV11-3
j_call: TRBJ2-1

cdr3_aa: CASSLSGRGNSPLHF
v_call: TRBV12-3/TRBV12-4
j_call: TRBJ1-6

cdr3_aa: CASSLKVGVYEQYF
v_call: TRBV5-1
j_call: TRBJ2-7

cdr3_aa: CASSGSFDREVGTEAFF
v_call: TRBV18
j_call: TRBJ1-1

cdr3_aa: CASGRGGSNEQFF
v_call: TRBV10-3
j_call: TRBJ2-1

cdr3_aa: CASSLGLHEQYF
v_call: TRBV5-5
j_call: TRBJ2-7

cdr3_aa: CATSRDTAPEGTDTQYF
v_call: TRBV15
j_call: TRBJ2-3

cdr3_aa: CASSLLESDYEQYF
v_call: TRBV12-3/TRBV12-4
j_call: TRBJ2-7

cdr3_aa: CASSQDPGTGGHQPQHF
v_call: TRBV4-1
j_call: TRBJ1-5

cdr3_aa: CSVDVAGEAYEQYF
v_call: TRBV29-1
j_call: TRBJ2-7

cdr3_aa: CASTAEDLNTEAFF
v_call: TRBV12-3/TRBV12-4
j_call: TRBJ1-1

cdr3_aa: CSARGTGPSYEQYF
v_call: TRBV20-1
j_call: TRBJ2-7

cdr3_aa: CASSPTGNTEAFF
v_call: TRBV7-2
j_call: TRBJ1-1

cdr3_aa: CASSLEARLNTEAFF
v_call: TRBV11-2
j_call: TRBJ1-1

cdr3_aa: CASSSFGGSLEETQYF
v_call: TRBV13
j_call: TRBJ2-5

cdr3_aa: CASSSDGEGVDEAFF
v_call: TRBV5-4
j_call: TRBJ1-1

cdr3_aa: CASSMDRLHTEAFF
v_call: TRBV4-1
j_call: TRBJ1-1

cdr3_aa: CASSYSQATDTQYF
v_call: TRBV6-2/TRBV6-3
j_call: TRBJ2-3

cdr3_aa: CASSYSSENTEAFF
v_call: TRBV6-2/TRBV6-3
j_call: TRBJ1-1

cdr3_aa: CASSFALAGSDTQYF
v_call: TRBV28
j_call: TRBJ2-3

cdr3_aa: CSVNREAVGRDTQYF
v_call: TRBV29-1
j_call: TRBJ2-3

cdr3_aa: CASNIRGALHDNSPLHF
v_call: TRBV6-2/TRBV6-3
j_call: TRBJ1-6

cdr3_aa: CASSFGLNNEQFF
v_call: TRBV7-6
j_call: TRBJ2-1

cdr3_aa: CSADVQGRTYEQYF
v_call: TRBV20-1
j_call: TRBJ2-7

cdr3_aa: CSARGSSGVYEQYF
v_call: TRBV20-1
j_call: TRBJ2-7

cdr3_aa: CASSHGPPYEQYF
v_call: TRBV5-5
j_call: TRBJ2-7

cdr3_aa: CASSLPGGAEAFF
v_call: TRBV7-9
j_call: TRBJ1-1

cdr3_aa: CASSARHYEQYF
v_call: TRBV7-2
j_call: TRBJ2-7

cdr3_aa: CASSPAGTGVLETQYF
v_call: TRBV28
j_call: TRBJ2-5

cdr3_aa: CASSLVNEQFF
v_call: TRBV12-3/TRBV12-4
j_call: TRBJ2-1

cdr3_aa: CSAPKTEGTEAFF
v_call: TRBV20-1
j_call: TRBJ1-1

cdr3_aa: CASSQDRELYPWGYTF
v_call: TRBV14
j_call: TRBJ1-2

cdr3_aa: CASRTSRLNNEQFF
v_call: TRBV6-2/TRBV6-3
j_call: TRBJ2-1

cdr3_aa: CASSQMTGGTEAFF
v_call: TRBV6-2/TRBV6-3
j_call: TRBJ1-1

cdr3_aa: CASSDVAEDTQYF
v_call: TRBV7-9
j_call: TRBJ2-3

cdr3_aa: CASSPGTGYQPQHF
v_call: TRBV13
j_call: TRBJ1-5

cdr3_aa: CASATGAIGANTEAFF
v_call: TRBV7-3
j_call: TRBJ1-1

cdr3_aa: CSAIDRGRDTEAFF
v_call: TRBV20-1
j_call: TRBJ1-1

cdr3_aa: CASSLGFQGARTEAFF
v_call: TRBV12-3/TRBV12-4
j_call: TRBJ1-1

cdr3_aa: CSALWENGYTF
v_call: TRBV29-1
j_call: TRBJ1-2

cdr3_aa: CASSSRNSYEQYF
v_call: TRBV27
j_call: TRBJ2-7

cdr3_aa: CASSPRDFYEQYF
v_call: TRBV6-2/TRBV6-3
j_call: TRBJ2-7

cdr3_aa: CATSRGNGINEKLFF
v_call: TRBV15
j_call: TRBJ1-4

cdr3_aa: CASRNRDRSTDTQYF
v_call: TRBV5-1
j_call: TRBJ2-3

cdr3_aa: CASSQDWRGDTDTQYF
v_call: TRBV4-3
j_call: TRBJ2-3

cdr3_aa: CASRPWGGAAPYEQYF
v_call: TRBV28
j_call: TRBJ2-7